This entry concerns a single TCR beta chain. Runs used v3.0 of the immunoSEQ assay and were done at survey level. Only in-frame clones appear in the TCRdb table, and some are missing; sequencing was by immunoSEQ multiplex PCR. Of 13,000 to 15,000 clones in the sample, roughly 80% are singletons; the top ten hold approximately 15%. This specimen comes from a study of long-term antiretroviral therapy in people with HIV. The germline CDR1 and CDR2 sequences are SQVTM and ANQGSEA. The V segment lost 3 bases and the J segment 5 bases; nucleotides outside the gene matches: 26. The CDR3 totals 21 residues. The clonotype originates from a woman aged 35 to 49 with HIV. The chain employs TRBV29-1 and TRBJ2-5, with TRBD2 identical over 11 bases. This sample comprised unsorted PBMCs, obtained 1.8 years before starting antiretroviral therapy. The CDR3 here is CSVDRRGIAGGPRVSGETQYF. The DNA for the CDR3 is TGCAGCGTTGATAGGCGGGGGATAGCGGGAGGGCCAAGGGTTTCAGGGGAGACCCAGTACTTC.